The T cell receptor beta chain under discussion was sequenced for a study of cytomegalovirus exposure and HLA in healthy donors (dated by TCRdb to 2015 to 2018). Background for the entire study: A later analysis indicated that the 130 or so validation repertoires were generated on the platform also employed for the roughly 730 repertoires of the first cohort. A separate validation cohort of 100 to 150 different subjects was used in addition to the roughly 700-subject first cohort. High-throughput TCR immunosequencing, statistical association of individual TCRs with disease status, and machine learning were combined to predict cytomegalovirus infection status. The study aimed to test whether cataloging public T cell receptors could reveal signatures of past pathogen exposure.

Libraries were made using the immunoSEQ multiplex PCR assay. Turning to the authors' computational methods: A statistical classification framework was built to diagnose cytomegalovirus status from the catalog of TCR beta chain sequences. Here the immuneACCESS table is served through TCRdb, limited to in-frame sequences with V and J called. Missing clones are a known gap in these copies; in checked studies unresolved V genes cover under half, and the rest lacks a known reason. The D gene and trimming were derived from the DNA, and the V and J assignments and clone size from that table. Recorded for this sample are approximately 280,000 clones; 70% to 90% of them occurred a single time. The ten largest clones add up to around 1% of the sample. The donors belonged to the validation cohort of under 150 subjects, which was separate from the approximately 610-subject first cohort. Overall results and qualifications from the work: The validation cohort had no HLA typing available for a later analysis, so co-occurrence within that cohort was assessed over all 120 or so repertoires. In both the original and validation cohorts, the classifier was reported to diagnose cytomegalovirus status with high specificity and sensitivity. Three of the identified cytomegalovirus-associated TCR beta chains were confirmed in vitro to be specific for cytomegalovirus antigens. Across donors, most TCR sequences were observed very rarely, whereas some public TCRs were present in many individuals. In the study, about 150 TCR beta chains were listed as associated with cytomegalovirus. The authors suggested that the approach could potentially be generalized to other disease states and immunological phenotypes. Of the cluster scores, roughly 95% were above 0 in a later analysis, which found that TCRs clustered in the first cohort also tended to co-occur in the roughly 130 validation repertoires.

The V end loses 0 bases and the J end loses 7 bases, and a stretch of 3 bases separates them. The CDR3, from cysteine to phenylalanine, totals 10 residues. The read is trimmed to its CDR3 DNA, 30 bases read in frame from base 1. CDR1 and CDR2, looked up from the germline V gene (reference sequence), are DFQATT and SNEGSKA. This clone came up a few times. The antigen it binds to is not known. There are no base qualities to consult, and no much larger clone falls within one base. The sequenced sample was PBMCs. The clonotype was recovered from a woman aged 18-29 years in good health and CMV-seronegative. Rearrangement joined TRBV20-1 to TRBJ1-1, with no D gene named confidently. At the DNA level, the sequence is TGCAGTGCTAGAGATCGTGAAGCTTTCTTT. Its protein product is CSARDREAFF.